The 18 T cell receptor beta chains presented below share a single source sample, sequenced in a study of blood T cell repertoires in COVID-19. TCRdb's table, derived via immunoSEQ multiplex PCR, lists solely in-frame clones and lacks some. The sample lists 200,000 to 250,000 clones, 85% seen once, with 5% to 8% in the top ten. Sequencing input: peripheral blood. These TCRs come from a woman aged 55 to 70 with active or convalescent COVID-19.

The V and J genes are TRBV25-1 and TRBJ2-5, with D possibly being TRBD2 (5 bases). Germline V gene data show CDR1 as MGHDK and CDR2 as SYGVNS. V shed 7 bases and J shed 0 bases, with 12 bases lying between them. The CDR3 consists of 14 residues. CDR3 residues: CASTKEGDQETQYF. CDR3 DNA sequence: TGTGCCAGCACCAAAGAGGGAGACCAAGAGACCCAGTACTTC. Full variable domain (missing parts from reference TRBV25-1 and TRBJ2-5): EADIYQTPRYLVIGTGKKITLECSQTMGHDKMYWYQQDPGMELHLIHYSYGVNSTEKGDLSSESTVSRIRTEHFPLTLESARPSHTSQYLCASTKEGDQETQYFGPGTRLLVL.

This sequence joins TRBV5-5 and TRBJ1-2; D not resolved. Trimming stripped 4 bases from V and 1 base from J, with 2 bases between. The CDR3 spans 11 residues. Per the germline V gene, CDR1 is SGHKS and CDR2 is YYEKEE (reference sequence). CDR3 protein: CASSLNYGYTF. The CDR3, as DNA: TGTGCCAGCAGCCTTAACTATGGCTACACCTTC.

CDR3 sequence: CASSPGGGDEQFF. The CDR3 DNA reads TGTGCCAGCAGCCCGGGTGGAGGGGATGAGCAGTTCTTC. This chain joins TRBV7-6 and TRBJ2-1; TRBD2 might be the D (6 bases). V gave up 5 bases and J gave up 8 bases, with 13 bases separating them. The CDR3 spans 13 residues. Germline loops: CDR1 SGHVS, CDR2 FNYEAQ.

The chain couples TRBV24-1 to TRBJ2-7; weak D call: TRBD2 (5 bases). CDR1 and CDR2 (germline): KGHDR, SFDVKD. This CDR3 region has 15 residues. V lost 3 bases, J lost 4 bases, and 15 bases lay in between. CDR3 residues: CATSDGRISGYEQYF. CDR3 bases: TGTGCCACCAGTGATGGACGGATTTCGGGATACGAGCAGTACTTC.

V gene TRBV2 combines with J gene TRBJ2-1; no reliable D call. CDR3 length equals 12 residues. Germline assignment: CDR1 SNHLY and CDR2 FYNNEI. V lost 1 base and J lost 9, with 7 bases in between. The chain's CDR3 is CASSEGLVEQFF. CDR3 DNA sequence: TGTGCCAGCAGTGAAGGACTGGTTGAGCAGTTCTTC.

The chain employs TRBV30 and TRBJ2-7; 9 bases map to TRBD2. After removal of 0 bases from V and 4 bases from J, the junction contained 1 base not matched to a gene. Germline V CDR1 and CDR2: GTSNPN, SVGIG (reference sequence). This CDR3 has 13 amino acids. The CDR3 spells CAWSVREGYEQYF. The CDR3 DNA reads as TGTGCCTGGAGTGTGCGGGAGGGATACGAGCAGTACTTC.

The chain uses TRBV10-1 and TRBJ2-1; 9 positions match TRBD2. V trimming: 2 bases; J trimming: 4 bases; junction bases outside the gene matches: 3. Germline assignment: CDR1 WNHNN and CDR2 SYGVQD (reference sequence). There are 15 residues in the CDR3. The CDR3 loop is CASSENSGGYNEQFF. The DNA of the CDR3 is TGCGCCAGCAGTGAGAATAGCGGGGGTTACAATGAGCAGTTCTTC.

V and J are TRBV20-1 and TRBJ2-5; 14 bases are a match to TRBD2. This CDR3 spans 17 amino acids. Germline CDR1 reads DFQATT; CDR2 reads SNEGSKA (reference sequence). V lost 3 bases, J lost 4 bases, and 10 bases stayed unmatched. The DNA of the CDR3 is TGCAGTGCTAGTCCTAGTTTTGGACTAGCGGGGGGAGAGACCCAGTACTTC. It is translated as CSASPSFGLAGGETQYF.

The chain has TRBV3-1 (or the pseudogene TRBV3-2) and TRBJ2-1, with TRBD1 identical over 9 bases. V dropped 6 bases and J dropped 8; count of bases not matched to a gene: 11. The CDR3 contains 15 residues. Germline V CDR1 and CDR2: LGHDT, YNNKEL (reference sequence). The chain's CDR3 is CASRPGTGSWDEQFF. The DNA of the CDR3 is TGTGCCAGCAGACCCGGGACAGGGAGTTGGGATGAGCAGTTCTTC.

The chain carries TRBV5-1 and TRBJ2-1; 7 bases map to TRBD1. There are 16 residues in the CDR3. Germline CDR1 is SGHRS and CDR2 is YFSETQ. Trimming removed 4 bases from V and 5 bases from J; junction bases left unmatched: 12. Here the CDR3 reads CASSPTGTDRNNEQFF. CDR3 bases: TGCGCCAGCAGCCCGACCGGGACAGATAGAAACAATGAGCAGTTCTTC.

The chain is built from TRBV9 and TRBJ2-3, with D unclear. Germline CDR1 is SGDLS and CDR2 is YYNGEE. V was clipped by 1 base and J by 0 bases, with 6 bases between them. The length of the CDR3 is 14 residues. CDR3 sequence: CASSVQASTDTQYF. CDR3 sequence (DNA): TGTGCCAGCAGCGTACAGGCTAGCACAGATACGCAGTATTTT.

The chain employs TRBV18 and TRBJ1-1, with 7 positions matching TRBD1. The V gene end was trimmed by 3 bases and the J gene end by 5 bases; junction bases not matched to a gene: 3. The CDR3 contains 13 residues. The germline CDR1 and CDR2 sequences are KGHSH and LQKENI. CDR3 DNA: TGTGCCAGCTCACCGGGACAGAGGACTGAAGCTTTCTTT. Translating it yields CASSPGQRTEAFF.

The CDR3 reads CATSQDRGTNTGELFF. Written as DNA, the CDR3 is TGTGCCACCAGTCAAGACAGGGGAACAAACACCGGGGAGCTGTTTTTT. The V and J genes are TRBV24-1 and TRBJ2-2; TRBD1 matches at 8 bases. V lost 6 bases and J lost 2; bases outside the gene matches: 7. The CDR3 consists of 16 residues. Per germline, CDR1 KGHDR and CDR2 SFDVKD.

The CDR3 sequence is CASSLGTPPKFF. The CDR3 bases are TGTGCCAGCAGCCTTGGGACTCCCCCTAAATTCTTC. The chain links TRBV14 to TRBJ2-1, with D possibly TRBD2 on 6 matching bases. CDR3 size: 12 residues. V gave up 4 bases and J gave up 16 bases, with 17 bases separating them. The germline V gene has CDR1 SGHDN and CDR2 FVKESK.

This clone has only a few counts. The chain carries TRBV20-1 and TRBJ2-7; 8 positions match TRBD2. This CDR3 spans 15 amino acids. The germline CDR1 and CDR2 sequences are DFQATT and SNEGSKA (reference sequence). With 3 bases clipped from V and 0 bases from J, the junction kept 7 bases outside the gene matches. DNA of the CDR3: TGCAGTGCTAGTAAGACTAGCGCCATCTCCTACGAGCAGTACTTC. This gives the protein CSASKTSAISYEQYF.

This clone has a single count. The J gene is TRBJ1-2, the V gene TRBV6-6, with D possibly matching TRBD1 (5 bases). CDR1 MNHNY and CDR2 SVGAGI come from the germline V gene (reference sequence). V gave up 6 bases and J gave up 8 bases, with 16 bases separating them. The CDR3 loop spans 13 amino acids. CDR3 sequence: CASSSRQGGGYTF. CDR3 DNA: TGTGCCAGCAGCTCTAGGCAGGGAGGAGGCTACACCTTC.

The chain has TRBV7-8 and TRBJ2-1, with D possibly TRBD2 on 5 matching bases. The CDR3 is 17 residues long. Germline V gives CDR1 SGHVS, CDR2 FQNEAQ. V dropped 5 bases and J dropped 2 bases, with 19 bases sitting between them. The CDR3 sequence: CASSPFDGSGPYNEQFF. The CDR3 nucleotides read TGTGCCAGCAGCCCCTTCGATGGAAGCGGACCCTACAATGAGCAGTTCTTC.

The chain uses TRBV11-2 and TRBJ2-5; D gene unclear. This CDR3 region has 12 residues. Deletions cut 1 base from V and 4 bases from J, with 4 bases between. Germline V lookup: CDR1 SGHAT, CDR2 FQNNGV. This CDR3 reads CASSLVAETQYF. In DNA, the CDR3 is TGTGCCAGCAGCTTAGTGGCAGAGACCCAGTACTTC.